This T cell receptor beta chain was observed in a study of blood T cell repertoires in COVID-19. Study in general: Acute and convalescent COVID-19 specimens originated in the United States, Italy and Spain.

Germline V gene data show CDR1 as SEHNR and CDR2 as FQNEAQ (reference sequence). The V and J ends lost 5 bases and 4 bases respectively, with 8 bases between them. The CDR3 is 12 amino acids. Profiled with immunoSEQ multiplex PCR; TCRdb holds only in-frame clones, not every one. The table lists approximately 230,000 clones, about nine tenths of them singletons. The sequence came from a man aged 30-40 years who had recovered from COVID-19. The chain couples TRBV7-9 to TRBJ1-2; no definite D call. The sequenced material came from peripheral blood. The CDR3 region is CASSLGVYGYTF. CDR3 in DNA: TGTGCCAGCAGCCTTGGAGTCTATGGCTACACCTTC.